A single sample is the source of the 10 T cell receptor beta chains below, sequenced in a study of control samples from healthy donors and cancer patients. TCRdb's table, derived via immunoSEQ multiplex PCR, lists solely in-frame clones and lacks some. The table lists roughly 100,000 clones, about 89% of them singletons. Sequenced sample: blood. These receptors came from a man aged 30-40 years in good health.

Written as DNA, the CDR3 is TGTGCCAGCAGATCAAACCGACCTACATTAAGCCGAGCCACTGAAGCTTTCTTT. Translation gives CASRSNRPTLSRATEAFF. The genes are TRBV28 and TRBJ1-1; D gene ambiguous. Germline CDR1 is MDHEN and CDR2 is SYDVKM. The V and J ends lost 6 bases and 4 bases respectively, with 27 bases between them. The CDR3 sequence is 18 residues long.

The chain has TRBV3-1 (or the pseudogene TRBV3-2) and TRBJ1-2, with no clear D. V gave up 4 bases and J gave up 5 bases, with 8 bases separating them. CDR1 and CDR2 from the germline V gene are LGHDT and YNNKEL (reference sequence). The CDR3 sequence is 12 residues long. The CDR3 DNA is TGTGCCAGCAGCCGGAGCGCTTATGGCTACACCTTC. As protein: CASSRSAYGYTF.

The gene calls are TRBV12-3 or TRBV12-4 and TRBJ2-7; D gene ambiguous. V dropped 6 bases and J dropped 7 bases, with 13 bases sitting between them. The CDR3 spans 12 residues. CDR3 sequence: CASSRTGPEQYF. CDR3 nucleotide sequence: TGTGCCAGCAGCCGAACCGGACCGGAGCAGTACTTC.

The V gene is TRBV10-3, the J gene TRBJ2-7; 7 bases align to TRBD1. The CDR3 covers 14 residues. CDR1 and CDR2 (germline): ENHRY, SYGVKD. The trim removed 6 bases at V and 1 base at J, leaving 6 bases unmatched. The CDR3 reads CAIREGAGSYEQYF. CDR3 coding DNA: TGTGCCATCAGAGAGGGGGCCGGGTCCTACGAGCAGTACTTC.

The rearrangement joins TRBV11-2 to TRBJ2-3; 10 nucleotides line up with TRBD2. Germline CDR1 is SGHAT and CDR2 is FQNNGV. CDR3 length: 14 amino acids. J was trimmed by 4 bases and V by 8 bases; bases with no gene match: 6. The CDR3 DNA follows: TGTGCCAGCGGAGCGGGAGGGCCGTCAGATACGCAGTATTTT. This sequence encodes CASGAGGPSDTQYF. Combining the CDR3 with reference TRBV11-2 and TRBJ2-3 gives the whole variable domain EAGVAQSPRYKIIEKRQSVAFWCNPISGHATLYWYQQILGQGPKLLIQFQNNGVVDDSQLPKDRFSAERLKGVDSTLKIQPAKLEDSAVYLCASGAGGPSDTQYFGPGTRLTVL.

In this sample, this clone turned up once. The chain joins TRBV5-1 to TRBJ1-1; TRBD1 is a possible D gene (6 bases). The CDR3 runs to 13 residues. The V and J ends lost 2 bases and 7 bases respectively, with 12 bases between them. Germline CDR1 reads SGHRS; CDR2 reads YFSETQ. The CDR3 DNA is TGCGCCAGCAGCTTAGAGGACAGCCTTGAAGCTTTCTTT. Translated, it gives CASSLEDSLEAFF.

V is TRBV6-5 and J is TRBJ1-2, with 11 bases aligning to TRBD1. Germline lookup yields CDR1 MNHEY and CDR2 SVGAGI. The V gene end was trimmed by 1 base and the J gene end by 4 bases; junction bases not matched to a gene: 5. The CDR3 runs to 16 residues. As DNA, the CDR3 is TGTGCCAGCAGTTACTTACGGACAGGGGGCGGCTATGGCTACACCTTC. Translated, it gives CASSYLRTGGGYGYTF.

This chain links TRBV28 with TRBJ1-1; D not resolved. The CDR3 runs 11 residues. The V end lost 8 bases, the J end lost 1 base, and 5 bases lay between the germline ends. Germline V gives CDR1 MDHEN, CDR2 SYDVKM. CDR3 in DNA: TGTGCCAGCCTGGGGAACACTGAAGCTTTCTTT. This encodes CASLGNTEAFF.

In the case of this clone: The same CDR3 arises from other DNA sequences in this sample as well. The rearrangement uses TRBV6-5 and TRBJ2-5; D is unresolved. The germline gives CDR1 MNHEY, CDR2 SVGAGI. The V gene lost 2 bases and the J gene lost 4 bases, with 5 bases spanning the gap. The CDR3 runs 12 residues. CDR3 coding DNA: TGTGCCAGCAGTTACGGCGGAGAGACCCAGTACTTC. It yields the protein CASSYGGETQYF.

The chain is built from TRBV9 and TRBJ2-2, with TRBD2 matching over 7 bases. V was pared by 0 bases and J by 7 bases, with 3 bases of the junction left unmatched. Germline CDR1 SGDLS, CDR2 YYNGEE. The CDR3 covers 14 residues. The CDR3 nucleotides are TGTGCCAGCAGCGTAGAATCGGGGGGCGGGGAGCTGTTTTTT. Translating it yields CASSVESGGGELFF.